Below are 30 T cell receptor beta chains sequenced from a single sample in a study of blood T cell repertoires in COVID-19. TCRdb's table, derived via immunoSEQ multiplex PCR, lists solely in-frame clones and lacks some. The repertoire holds 95,000 to 150,000 clones, with around 76% as singletons. The sequenced sample consisted of peripheral blood. Every receptor here comes from a man aged 55 to 70 with acute or convalescent COVID-19.

The gene calls are TRBV5-6 and TRBJ2-2; no reliable D call. Germline-derived CDR1 and CDR2 are SGHDT and YYEEEE. The germline V and J ends were trimmed by 1 base and 6 bases, with 10 bases remaining between them. This CDR3 is built from 14 residues. For the CDR3, the DNA is TGTGCCAGCAGCTTGCTTGCGCGAGCCGGGGAGCTGTTTTTT. Translating it yields CASSLLARAGELFF. The variable domain in full, completed from reference TRBV5-6 and TRBJ2-2, reads DAGVTQSPTHLIKTRGQQVTLRCSPKSGHDTVSWYQQALGQGPQFIFQYYEEEERQRGNFPDRFSGHQFPNYSSELNVNALLLGDSALYLCASSLLARAGELFFGEGSRLTVL.

The table lists this clone with a count of one. The chain uses TRBV7-8 and TRBJ1-3, with no clear D. The germline gives CDR1 SGHVS, CDR2 FQNEAQ. V dropped 2 bases and J dropped 0 bases, with 5 bases sitting between them. The CDR3 sequence is 14 residues long. CDR3 sequence reads: CASSLLGSGNTIYF. The CDR3 DNA is TGTGCCAGCAGCTTACTAGGCTCTGGAAACACCATATATTTT.

V usage is TRBV7-9 and J usage is TRBJ2-3, with D possibly being TRBD1 (7 bases). The CDR3 is 12 residues long. Germline CDR1 and CDR2: SEHNR and FQNEAQ (reference sequence). V was shortened by 5 bases and J by 6 bases, with 9 bases between the two germline ends. CDR3 sequence (DNA): TGTGCCAGCAGCCAGGGGGGTGATACGCAGTATTTT. This codes for CASSQGGDTQYF.

This chain connects TRBV5-6 to TRBJ2-7; tentatively, D is TRBD1 (6 bases). There are 14 residues in the CDR3. The V gene's germline CDR1 is SGHDT and CDR2 YYEEEE. V gave up 4 bases and J gave up 1 base, with 12 bases separating them. CDR3 sequence reads: CASSLWGPSYEQYF. CDR3 coding DNA: TGTGCCAGCAGCCTGTGGGGGCCTTCCTACGAGCAGTACTTC.

The rearrangement uses TRBV27 and TRBJ2-5; 7 bases are shared with TRBD2. Per germline, CDR1 MNHEY and CDR2 SMNVEV (reference sequence). CDR3 size: 14 residues. V lost 6 bases, J lost 5 bases, and 9 bases stayed unmatched. This CDR3 reads CASRISGGRETQYF. CDR3 sequence (DNA): TGTGCCAGCAGGATTTCGGGAGGCCGGGAGACCCAGTACTTC.

Remarks on this clone: Germline and junction disagree at one end, which may indicate a read error. The rearrangement uses TRBV5-6 and TRBJ2-7; 7 nucleotides line up with TRBD1. The V gene's germline CDR1 is SGHDT and CDR2 YYEEEE. The CDR3 runs to 13 residues. CDR3 amino acids: CASRLGQSYEQYF. The CDR3 bases are TGTGCCAGCAGGTTGGGACAGTCCTACGAGCAGTACTTC. The variable domain in full, with the rest retrieved from reference TRBV5-6 and TRBJ2-7, is DAGVTQSPTHLIKTRGQQVTLRCSPKSGHDTVSWYQQALGQGPQFIFQYYEEEERQRGNFPDRFSGHQFPNYSSELNVNALLLGDSALYLCASRLGQSYEQYFGPGTRLTVT.

J is TRBJ2-2 and V is TRBV19, with D perhaps TRBD1 (5 bases). V lost 3 bases to trimming and J lost 6 bases, with 14 bases between them. The CDR3 contains 15 residues. Per the germline V gene, CDR1 is LNHDA and CDR2 is SQIVND (reference sequence). Here the CDR3 reads CASSIGGTGAGELFF. The CDR3 nucleotides read TGTGCCAGTAGTATCGGCGGAACAGGTGCCGGGGAGCTGTTTTTT.

The chain's CDR3 is CASRGPGVGTGYTF. The CDR3 bases are TGTGCCAGCAGAGGCCCGGGTGTAGGTACTGGCTACACCTTC. This chain joins TRBV6-5 and TRBJ1-2; D is unresolved. V was shortened by 6 bases and J by 7 bases, with 18 bases between the two germline ends. The V gene's germline CDR1 is MNHEY and CDR2 SVGAGI. CDR3 size: 14 residues.

J is TRBJ2-5 and V is TRBV19; weak D call: TRBD1 (6 bases). The germline V gene has CDR1 LNHDA and CDR2 SQIVND (reference sequence). The CDR3 spans 16 residues. V was trimmed by 1 base and J by 5 bases, leaving 17 bases between them. CDR3 region: CASSIGQTGPGETQYF. The CDR3 nucleotides read TGTGCCAGTAGTATAGGCCAAACAGGGCCGGGGGAGACCCAGTACTTC.

This chain uses TRBV3-1 (or the pseudogene TRBV3-2) with TRBJ2-1; TRBD1 is a possible D gene (6 bases). In germline, CDR1 is LGHDT, CDR2 YNNKEL (reference sequence). V was cut by 2 bases and J by 7 bases, with 21 bases left in between. The CDR3 sequence is 17 residues long. Written as DNA, the CDR3 is TGTGCCAGCAGCCAATCCCTGGACAGTTTGGATAGTAATGAGCAGTTCTTC. This translates into CASSQSLDSLDSNEQFF.

The gene calls are TRBV6-6 and TRBJ1-1; D remains ambiguous. V dropped 4 bases and J dropped 1 base, with 7 bases sitting between them. The CDR3 spans 13 residues. Per germline, CDR1 MNHNY and CDR2 SVGAGI (reference sequence). The CDR3 sequence: CASSSTRNTEAFF. In DNA form, the CDR3 reads TGTGCCAGCAGTTCTACGAGGAACACTGAAGCTTTCTTT.

The chain couples TRBV19 to TRBJ2-7; TRBD2 is a possible D gene (6 bases). The CDR3 spans 12 residues. Germline values: CDR1 LNHDA, CDR2 SQIVND (reference sequence). V was cut by 3 bases and J by 4 bases, with 7 bases left in between. The CDR3 DNA sequence: TGTGCCAGTAGTATCGGGGGTTACGAGCAGTACTTC. This sequence encodes CASSIGGYEQYF.

The chain uses TRBV19 and TRBJ1-2; 9 bases agree with TRBD1. Germline V lookup: CDR1 LNHDA, CDR2 SQIVND (reference sequence). V dropped 6 bases and J dropped 4; count of bases not matched to a gene: 3. CDR3 length: 13 residues. The CDR3 bases are TGTGCCAGTAGCAGACAGGGGGGCTATGGCTACACCTTC. Protein sequence: CASSRQGGYGYTF.

This chain's CDR3 is CASSLWQRASTDTQYF. CDR3 coding DNA: TGTGCCAGCAGCTTGTGGCAGCGGGCTAGCACAGATACGCAGTATTTT. The chain is built from TRBV5-4 and TRBJ2-3, with TRBD2 as a possible D gene (6 bases). Germline CDR1 is SGHNT and CDR2 is YYREEE (reference sequence). V lost 1 base, J lost 0 bases, and 12 bases lay in between. The CDR3 totals 16 residues.

This chain connects TRBV11-2 to TRBJ2-3; 9 bases agree with TRBD2. CDR3 length: 16 amino acids. With V trimmed by 1 base and J by 7 bases, 9 bases remained unmatched. Germline CDR1 is SGHAT and CDR2 is FQNNGV. CDR3 amino acids: CASSLARGGGRNTQYF. In DNA, the CDR3 is TGTGCCAGCAGCTTAGCTCGCGGGGGGGGGCGAAATACGCAGTATTTT.

J is TRBJ2-3 and V is TRBV24-1, with D tentatively TRBD2 (7 bases). The CDR3 extends over 15 amino acids. The germline CDR1 and CDR2 sequences are KGHDR and SFDVKD. Trimming stripped 1 base from V and 5 bases from J, with 12 bases between. The DNA of the CDR3 is TGTGCCACCAGTGATTTCGGGGGGCGCGGAGATACGCAGTATTTT. Translating it yields CATSDFGGRGDTQYF.

The rearrangement uses TRBV30 and TRBJ2-7; D is perhaps TRBD2 (6 bases). Trimming cost V 0 bases and J 6 bases, with 9 bases left between them. CDR1 GTSNPN and CDR2 SVGIG come from the germline V gene (reference sequence). The CDR3 length is 12 residues. CDR3: CAWSVWGGEQYF. CDR3 bases: TGTGCCTGGAGTGTATGGGGAGGCGAGCAGTACTTC. The whole variable domain, remainder taken from reference TRBV30 and TRBJ2-7, is SQTIHQWPATLVQPVGSPLSLECTVEGTSNPNLYWYRQAAGRGLQLLFYSVGIGQISSEVPQNLSASRPQDRQFILSSKKLLLSDSGFYLCAWSVWGGEQYFGPGTRLTVT.

The J gene is TRBJ1-2, the V gene TRBV6-5; 9 bases map to TRBD1. The CDR3 is 15 amino acids. The junction had 9 bases not matched to a gene; V was cut back by 6 bases and J by 4 bases. Germline V gives CDR1 MNHEY, CDR2 SVGAGI. The CDR3 reads CASRETGTGPYGYTF. The CDR3 DNA is TGTGCCAGCAGGGAGACCGGGACAGGGCCCTATGGCTACACCTTC.

This chain uses TRBV7-2 with TRBJ1-5; TRBD1 matches 10 bases. The junction had 6 bases not matched to a gene; V was cut back by 6 bases and J by 4 bases. This CDR3 contains 15 residues. Germline lookup yields CDR1 SGHTA and CDR2 FQGNSA. CDR3 region: CASRGGTGVNQPQHF. CDR3 nucleotides: TGTGCCAGCAGGGGTGGGACAGGGGTTAATCAGCCCCAGCATTTT.

The chain links TRBV27 to TRBJ1-2; D is ambiguous. The CDR3 sequence is 14 residues long. From germline, CDR1 is MNHEY and CDR2 SMNVEV (reference sequence). Deletions cut 3 bases from V and 3 bases from J, with 11 bases between. The CDR3 loop is CASSFDAGYYGYTF. DNA for the CDR3: TGTGCCAGCAGTTTCGACGCAGGTTACTATGGCTACACCTTC.

The chain employs TRBV2 and TRBJ2-1; TRBD2 aligns across 9 bases. Trimming took 6 bases from V and 0 from J; bases not matched to a gene: 6. The CDR3 sequence is 16 residues long. The germline V gene encodes CDR1 SNHLY and CDR2 FYNNEI. CDR3 coding DNA: TGTGCCAGCAGGATAGCGGGAGACCGCTCCTACAATGAGCAGTTCTTC. Translation: CASRIAGDRSYNEQFF.

The chain combines TRBV5-6 with TRBJ2-7; 8 nucleotides line up with TRBD2. The CDR3 totals 15 residues. Trimming took 0 bases from V and 6 from J; bases not matched to a gene: 8. CDR1 SGHDT and CDR2 YYEEEE come from the germline V gene. This CDR3 is CASSLGSGTVLEQYF. CDR3 DNA sequence: TGTGCCAGCAGCTTGGGTAGCGGGACGGTCCTCGAGCAGTACTTC.

The V and J genes are TRBV7-2 and TRBJ1-1; D unclear. V was clipped by 2 bases and J by 0 bases, with 10 bases between them. The length of the CDR3 is 15 residues. Per germline, CDR1 SGHTA and CDR2 FQGNSA. The CDR3 DNA is TGTGCCAGCAGCTTATCGGCAGGTTTGAACACTGAAGCTTTCTTT. Translating gives CASSLSAGLNTEAFF.

The chain couples TRBV7-8 to TRBJ1-1; tentative D call: TRBD1 (5 bases). The CDR3 totals 15 residues. The germline V gene encodes CDR1 SGHVS and CDR2 FQNEAQ. V was clipped by 4 bases and J by 6 bases, with 18 bases between them. The CDR3 region has the DNA TGTGCCAGCAGCTCCATCAACCCAGGGTTCGCTGAAGCTTTCTTT. Protein sequence: CASSSINPGFAEAFF.

The chain is built from TRBV30 and TRBJ1-2, with a weak D call TRBD1 (5 bases). V shed 4 bases and J shed 0 bases, with 6 bases lying between them. Germline V gene data show CDR1 as GTSNPN and CDR2 as SVGIG (reference sequence). The length of the CDR3 is 12 residues. The CDR3 loop is CAWTGSNYGYTF. Here the CDR3 DNA reads TGTGCCTGGACAGGGTCTAACTATGGCTACACCTTC.

The chain carries TRBV10-3 and TRBJ1-5, with a possible D match to TRBD1 (5 bases). Germline lookup yields CDR1 ENHRY and CDR2 SYGVKD. This CDR3 contains 15 residues. Deletions cut 3 bases from V and 0 bases from J, with 9 bases between. The CDR3 is CAISDPGHSNQPQHF. The CDR3 DNA is TGTGCCATCAGTGACCCAGGACATAGCAATCAGCCCCAGCATTTT.

V is TRBV27 and J is TRBJ1-5; possibly TRBD1 for D (6 bases). The CDR3 extends over 14 amino acids. Germline values: CDR1 MNHEY, CDR2 SMNVEV (reference sequence). The ends were cut back, 0 bases at V and 5 bases at J, with 8 bases in the middle. CDR3 amino acids: CASSLSRGYQPQHF. The CDR3 bases are TGTGCCAGCAGTTTATCCAGGGGCTATCAGCCCCAGCATTTT.

The rearrangement uses TRBV28 and TRBJ2-7; TRBD2 might be the D (5 bases). The V and J ends lost 5 bases and 6 bases respectively, with 8 bases between them. The germline gives CDR1 MDHEN, CDR2 SYDVKM. CDR3 length: 11 residues. The CDR3 loop is CASSKGLEQYF. For the CDR3, the DNA is TGTGCCAGCAGTAAAGGACTCGAGCAGTACTTC. The full variable domain, rest sourced from reference TRBV28 and TRBJ2-7, is DVKVTQSSRYLVKRTGEKVFLECVQDMDHENMFWYRQDPGLGLRLIYFSYDVKMKEKGDIPEGYSVSREKKERFSLILESASTNQTSMYLCASSKGLEQYFGPGTRLTVT.

Concerning this clone: The same CDR3 also results from other DNA sequences found in this sample. V is TRBV7-3 and J is TRBJ2-2, with 16 bases that match TRBD2. With 4 bases clipped from V and 3 bases from J, the junction kept 8 bases outside the gene matches. From germline, CDR1 is SGHTA and CDR2 FQGTGA. There are 19 residues in the CDR3. This CDR3 reads CASSYSGTSGGADTGELFF. The CDR3 nucleotides read TGTGCCAGCAGCTACTCCGGGACTAGCGGGGGGGCGGACACCGGGGAGCTGTTTTTT.

J is TRBJ1-1 and V is TRBV19; TRBD1 is a possible D gene (5 bases). The CDR3 contains 12 residues. CDR1 and CDR2 from the germline V gene are LNHDA and SQIVND (reference sequence). Trimming removed 6 bases from V and 4 bases from J, with 9 bases in between. CDR3 sequence: CASRQGGTEAFF. DNA of the CDR3: TGTGCCAGTAGGCAGGGCGGCACTGAAGCTTTCTTT.